This TCR beta chain was identified during a study of blood T cell repertoires in COVID-19. Across the study: Researchers got acute and convalescent COVID-19 samples from the United States, Italy and Spain. Sources were T cells, B-cell-depleted T cells, or PBMCs; the material itself was cDNA or gDNA.

Authors' processing steps: From reference gene primer amplification, estimates of nucleated cell counts were derived. The protocol was immunoSEQ multiplex PCR, while the TCRdb copy is restricted to in-frame clones and leaves out a portion. That table is the source of V, J and clone size, and D and trimming were worked out from the DNA. Of some 120,000 clones detected, 86% appear once; the ten largest clones hold around 19%. From germline, CDR1 is ENHRY and CDR2 SYGVKD. Trimming took 4 bases from V and 4 from J; bases not matched to a gene: 6. CDR3 size: 15 residues. Material for sequencing was peripheral blood. This sequence originates from a woman in her 50s who had recovered from COVID-19. The chain recombines TRBV10-3 with TRBJ1-2; 10 nucleotides line up with TRBD1. The CDR3 region is CAISGGTGVAYGYTF. DNA of the CDR3: TGTGCCATCAGTGGGGGGACAGGGGTTGCCTATGGCTACACCTTC.